The present TCR beta chain was sequenced within a study of cytomegalovirus exposure and HLA in healthy donors. Study in general: Earlier work reported roughly 120 million unique TCR beta sequences from 150 million to 200 million T cells.

Both 60 Vbeta primers and 13 Jbeta primers went into the PCR. The table came from immunoSEQ multiplex PCR; TCRdb's copy has only in-frame clones and leaves some out. The sample includes under 200,000 clones, 75% to 85% seen only once; the top ten take roughly 0.82%. The CDR3 contains 18 residues. V dropped 2 bases and J dropped 6; count of bases not matched to a gene: 17. Germline V gene lookup returns CDR1 MRHNA and CDR2 SNTAGT. The sample was PBMCs. The TCR was taken from a female donor in good health and CMV-seronegative. The genes are TRBV6-4 and TRBJ2-7; 9 nucleotides line up with TRBD2. The CDR3, as DNA: TGTGCCAGCAGTGACAGGGGGGATGTGGCGGGAGGGCCCTCCGAGCAGTACTTC. Its protein product is CASSDRGDVAGGPSEQYF.